This T cell receptor (beta chain) was recovered during a study of cytomegalovirus exposure and HLA in healthy donors (TCRdb year 2017). Regarding the research as a whole: In an earlier analysis of about 560 of the donors, approximately 260 Gb of sequence data and 90 million to 130 million unique TCR beta sequences from some 170 million T cells were reported. Besides the first cohort of more than 650 subjects, a separate validation cohort made up of over a hundred different subjects was used. A later analysis re-analyzed previously published TCR beta repertoires from 650 to 800 donors and added high-resolution HLA genotyping to study TCR occurrence patterns. About 300 gigabases of sequencing data and tens of millions of unique TCR sequences were included in an early release covering under 650 HLA-typed donors. An earlier analysis of some 600 of the donors applied high-throughput TCR beta sequencing to assess whether each TCR beta V gene segment acted as functional or pseudogenic. The study was designed to test whether signatures of past pathogen exposure could be identified by cataloging public T cell receptors. Four or five DR-DQ haplotypes were handled as single units for association and clustering, since linkage in the cohort was strong. The number of typed donors differed by locus: roughly 629-640 for A, B, C, DRB1 and DQB1; approximately 530 for DQA1; over 600 for DPA1; and about 450 for DPB1. The study combined high-throughput TCR immunosequencing, statistical association of individual TCRs with disease status, and machine learning to predict cytomegalovirus infection status. Rather than drawing on any new phenotypic data, the later analysis identified candidate immune exposures from TCR beta sequences and the way those sequences occurred across donors. Donor age, sex, ethnicity and CMV serostatus were compiled together with the repertoire data. Of the roughly 420 genotyped donors, 81% were placed in the genetic ancestry cluster associated with self-reported Caucasian donors. A later genetic analysis used genome-wide SNP genotypes for about 65% of the roughly 700 donors, treating that subset as a discovery cohort. Across 300 to 400 genotyped donors of the cohort, an average of about 240,000 unique TCR beta nucleotide sequences per donor were sequenced, and around 19% of those sequences were non-productive. Both class I and class II loci were covered by HLA typing, at four-digit resolution. The study used immunosequencing to profile the T cell repertoires of 666 subjects and linked those repertoires to cytomegalovirus serostatus. Every discovery cohort repertoire had been produced on one sequencing platform.

As regards this clone: It lacks a known antigen. One base away there is no much larger clone; base qualities are not given. Other nucleotide sequences in the sample specify the same CDR3.

The cohort comprised several hundred healthy bone marrow donors. At the time of sampling, all cohort members were nominally healthy, though unrecorded immune exposures were likely present. The donor tested CMV seronegative, placing the donor among the roughly 340 seronegative members of the cohort. Every donor gave a peripheral blood sample, and the peripheral blood mononuclear cells from that sample were used for TCR beta sequencing. The Qiagen DNeasy Blood Extraction Kit was used to extract genomic DNA from the blood cell samples. Broader findings and caveats from the paper: According to a later analysis, TCR association rates differed among HLA loci, with DRB1 alleles showing the most associated TCRs and HLA-C alleles showing the fewest. Because counts were too low, fewer than 20 rarely observed V segments, including chromosome 9 orphons, were excluded from the earlier analysis of some 590 of the donors. A later analysis found that most CMV-associated TCR beta chains appeared HLA-restricted, with HLA associations seemingly driven largely by CMV exposure. Compared with the roughly 720-donor mean, donors in an Asian-associated ancestry cluster had fewer N-insertions in productive TCRs, according to a later genetic analysis. CMV serostatus was the only immune exposure information available for the cohort. In the study, 150 to 200 TCR beta chains were listed as associated with cytomegalovirus. A few of the identified cytomegalovirus-associated TCR beta chains were confirmed in vitro to be specific for cytomegalovirus antigens. Correlated functional status among segregating V segments might be attributable to linkage disequilibrium, but an unknown experimental factor could not be ruled out. In both the original and validation cohorts, the classifier was reported to diagnose cytomegalovirus status with high specificity and sensitivity. Most TCR sequences were seen in very few donors, while some public TCRs were found in many individuals. Because some donors lacked HLA typing at each locus, the association tests relied only on the typed subset. When HLA alleles, especially DR and DQ, strongly co-occurred, attributing TCR associations to individual alleles was difficult. Because the 87-base-pair reads could not distinguish some IMGT-functional V segments, including TRBV6-2 and TRBV6-3, those segments were excluded. In this cohort, only TCR beta chains were sequenced, and detectable features were limited by the absence of alpha or paired-chain data. In a later analysis, HLA-associated TCR beta chains showed more clonal expansion and lower generation probabilities than non-associated chains that were equally common. V-gene and J-gene trimming of TCR beta chains was associated with a missense DCLRE1C variant in a later genetic analysis, and the association was replicated in an independent cohort. A further reported finding was that TCR beta sequences accurately predicted the HLA-A and HLA-B alleles for most subjects in the first cohort. Specific HLA alleles were associated with 15,000 to 20,000 TCR beta sequences at a false discovery rate of 0.05 in a later analysis. According to a later analysis, parvovirus B19, influenza, CMV and Epstein-Barr virus appeared linked to several top co-occurrence clusters. Sequencing depth was assumed to be roughly uniform across donors in the presence/absence analyses, though that assumption may not hold. A group of highly shared sequence variants was considered likely to be a technical artifact of the sequencing pipeline. It was suggested by the authors that the approach could potentially be generalized to other disease states and immunological phenotypes. In an earlier analysis of 500 to 650 of the donors, most TCR beta V segments appeared in productive rearrangements about 87% or about 30% of the time, broadly matching IMGT annotations.

CDR1 and CDR2, looked up from the germline V gene, are SNHLY and FYNNEI. V and J are truncated by 5 bases and 0 bases respectively, leaving an intervening sequence of 13 bases. From the cysteine up to the phenylalanine, the CDR3 has a length of 16 residues. CDR3 DNA only is kept here, 48 bases in frame from base 1. The library was made by the immunoSEQ multiplex PCR assay. The multiplex PCR relied on a mix of 60 forward primers for TCR Vbeta segments and 13 reverse primers for TCR Jbeta segments. The CDR3 region of rearranged TCR beta genes was amplified from genomic DNA with a multiplex PCR assay. Amplified TCR beta libraries were sequenced as 87-base-pair reads on the Illumina HiSeq System. The study's processing was this. In a later analysis, tens of millions of unique TCR beta chains were counted across the 500 to 850 repertoires, and roughly 11 million of these chains were shared by at least two donors. To remove PCR and sequencing errors, raw reads were error-corrected and collapsed into unique sequences using a nearest-neighbor algorithm that merged closely related sequences. CDR3 sequences were aligned to IMGT reference sequences to assign V, D and J gene segments. Each retained sequence needed at least a six-nucleotide match to both a V gene segment and a J gene segment. Rearrangements were called productive when the CDR3 lacked stop codons and stayed in frame with V and J; all others were non-productive. Following IMGT convention, CDR3 was defined as the stretch from the second conserved V-encoded cysteine to the conserved J-encoded phenylalanine. The earlier analysis of roughly 590 of the donors excluded any sequence lacking an unambiguous match to a single V gene segment. In an earlier analysis of about 590 of the donors, a V segment was called functional when productive rearrangements were above 56.7%, and segregating when the standard deviation between donors exceeded 5%. A statistical classification framework was developed to diagnose cytomegalovirus status using the catalog of TCR beta chain sequences. A later analysis assigned V and J genes by comparing TCR nucleotide sequences with IMGT/GENE-DB human TR gene sequences. The TCRdist pipeline was used in a later analysis to assign CDR3 sequences and most-parsimonious VDJ recombination scenarios. In a later analysis, each TCR beta chain was defined by its CDR3 amino acid sequence together with its V-gene family, and reads lacking a unique V-gene family were excluded. To address suspected cross-contamination and a sequencing artifact, a later analysis removed around 590 highly shared, low-generation-probability nucleotide sequences. In a later analysis, a clonal expansion index for each public chain was calculated from normalized within-repertoire ranks of inferred template counts. Generation probabilities in a later analysis came from a VDJ recombination model fitted to out-of-frame rearrangements, and those results were checked against IGoR. A later analysis scored TCR-TCR, TCR-HLA and TCR-CMV co-occurrence with hypergeometric tests, applying a repertoire-size bias correction to TCR pairs. To estimate false discovery rates, a later analysis permuted the HLA or CMV assignments 20 times. In a later analysis, co-occurring TCRs were grouped using DBSCAN, with TCRdist sequence similarity added in when clustering inside HLA-allele-positive subsets. Repertoires with fewer than 30,000 or more than 120,000 public chains were left out of co-occurrence clustering, as were about 5 repertoires with anomalous nucleotide sharing. TCRdb took over this immuneACCESS table, retaining in-frame rearrangements with V and J assigned. Such tables are incomplete; in checked studies, under half of the missing clones stem from an unresolved V gene, and the remainder is unexplained. V, J and clone size were drawn from that table, and D and trimming were deduced from the DNA. The table for this sample lists fewer than 110,000 clones; under 85% of them were counted only once. Of the sample, 1.5% to 2% falls within the top ten clones.

The chain employs TRBV2 and TRBJ2-2, with the D gene not confidently named. The clonotype was recovered from a woman between 40 and 55 years old in good health and CMV-seronegative. The sequencing input was PBMCs. At the DNA level, the sequence is TGTGCCAGCAGTAGAGGTGTGAACGCGAACACCGGGGAGCTGTTTTTT. This is translated as CASSRGVNANTGELFF.